The 2 T cell receptor beta chains listed next were all sequenced from one sample in a study of molecular identifiers for immune sequencing clone quantification. A single record per CDR3 protein comes from TCRdb applying MiXCR to the PCR reads. Of around 100,000 distinct CDR3 sequences in the sample, 35% were seen once. The material sequenced was naive CD8+ T cells from blood, with Jurkat cell RNA spiked in. As for subset: FACS-sorted CD8+CD4-CCR7+CD45RA+ naive T cells. Receptors originate from a human donor in good health. Some libraries in this study had Jurkat cell RNA spiked in.

This clonotype came up many times. The rearrangement joins TRBV2 to TRBJ1-2; D is unclear. The CDR3 totals 8 residues. V gave up 4 bases and J gave up 9 bases, with 0 bases separating them. CDR1 is SNHLY, CDR2 FYNNEI, per germline. For the CDR3, the DNA is TGTGCCAGCAGTGGCTACACCTTC. This encodes CASSGYTF.

This clonotype was counted a few times. The gene calls are TRBV7-9 and TRBJ1-1, with 8 bases identical to TRBD1. With 6 bases clipped from V and 5 bases from J, the junction kept 11 bases outside the gene matches. This CDR3 has 15 residues. The V gene's germline CDR1 is SEHNR and CDR2 FQNEAQ (reference sequence). The CDR3 is CASSRTGGRGTEAFF. Written as DNA, the CDR3 is TGTGCCAGCAGTCGCACAGGGGGAAGAGGAACTGAAGCTTTCTTT.